These 25 T cell receptor beta chains were all obtained from the same sample, sequenced in a study of blood T cell repertoires in COVID-19. Sequencing was performed with immunoSEQ multiplex PCR; in TCRdb, only in-frame clones are kept and a portion is missing. The table has around 120,000 clones, approximately 68% seen once. The sequencing sample was made of peripheral blood. The receptors derive from a woman in her 70s with acute or convalescent COVID-19.

This clone was detected a few times. This chain links TRBV5-5 with TRBJ1-2, with 10 bases matching TRBD1. Germline CDR1 is SGHKS and CDR2 is YYEKEE (reference sequence). J gave up 8 bases and V 1 base, and 8 bases lay outside the gene matches. This CDR3 contains 15 residues. As DNA, the CDR3 is TGTGCCAGCAGCTTGCGGGACAGGGGTCACAGGGGCTACACCTTC. Protein product: CASSLRDRGHRGYTF.

This sequence joins TRBV28 and TRBJ2-3; 13 bases fit TRBD2. Germline CDR1 and CDR2: MDHEN and SYDVKM. J was trimmed by 4 bases and V by 6 bases; bases with no gene match: 10. The CDR3 length is 17 residues. The CDR3: CASRGGLAGVGADTQYF. CDR3 nucleotides: TGTGCCAGCAGGGGAGGACTAGCGGGAGTGGGCGCAGATACGCAGTATTTT. The full variable domain, rest sourced from reference TRBV28 and TRBJ2-3, is DVKVTQSSRYLVKRTGEKVFLECVQDMDHENMFWYRQDPGLGLRLIYFSYDVKMKEKGDIPEGYSVSREKKERFSLILESASTNQTSMYLCASRGGLAGVGADTQYFGPGTRLTVL.

The chain uses TRBV3-1 (or the pseudogene TRBV3-2) and TRBJ1-6; D may be TRBD1 (6 bases). CDR3 size: 14 residues. V was trimmed by 2 bases and J by 9 bases, leaving 11 bases between them. The germline V gene encodes CDR1 LGHDT and CDR2 YNNKEL (reference sequence). Here the CDR3 reads CASSQFRGGSPLHF. In nucleotides, the CDR3 is TGTGCCAGCAGCCAATTCCGAGGGGGTTCACCCCTCCACTTT.

The gene calls are TRBV25-1 and TRBJ2-4, with D uncertain. With 6 bases removed from V and 6 bases from J, the gap between germline ends came to 15 bases. Germline assignment: CDR1 MGHDK and CDR2 SYGVNS. This CDR3 is 14 amino acids long. CDR3 loop: CASSAERLGNIQYF. CDR3 sequence (DNA): TGTGCCAGCAGCGCTGAGCGATTGGGAAACATTCAGTACTTC.

The V and J genes are TRBV19 and TRBJ1-3; D gene ambiguous. V lost 5 bases and J lost 3, with 5 bases in between. This CDR3 has 12 residues. Germline loops: CDR1 LNHDA, CDR2 SQIVND (reference sequence). The CDR3 region has the DNA TGTGCCAGTAGTCTAAATGGAAACACCATATATTTT. Translating it yields CASSLNGNTIYF. The full variable domain, its missing parts supplied by reference TRBV19 and TRBJ1-3, is DGGITQSPKYLFRKEGQNVTLSCEQNLNHDAMYWYRQDPGQGLRLIYYSQIVNDFQKGDIAEGYSVSREKKESFPLTVTSAQKNPTAFYLCASSLNGNTIYFGEGSWLTVV.

The chain has TRBV29-1 and TRBJ1-6, with 9 nucleotides matching TRBD1. V shed 5 bases, J shed 7 bases, and the junction held 3 bases outside the gene matches. In germline, CDR1 is SQVTM, CDR2 ANQGSEA. The CDR3 covers 13 residues. The CDR3 loop is CSVRTGDNSPLHF. In DNA, the CDR3 is TGCAGCGTTCGGACAGGGGACAATTCACCCCTCCACTTT.

The rearrangement links TRBV18 to TRBJ1-5; D is perhaps TRBD1 (5 bases). Germline assignment: CDR1 KGHSH and CDR2 LQKENI. Trimming took 4 bases from V and 2 from J, leaving 15 bases between them. The CDR3 runs 16 residues. CDR3: CASSRGQGAGNQPQHF. CDR3 sequence (DNA): TGTGCCAGCTCACGGGGCCAGGGCGCGGGCAATCAGCCCCAGCATTTT.

The chain combines TRBV9 with TRBJ2-1; the D gene is possibly TRBD2 (6 bases). CDR1 and CDR2 from the germline V gene are SGDLS and YYNGEE. V lost 2 bases and J lost 2, with 11 bases in between. The CDR3 runs to 15 residues. The CDR3 reads CASSVAGLPYNEQFF. CDR3 in DNA: TGTGCCAGCAGCGTTGCAGGACTACCCTACAATGAGCAGTTCTTC.

V gene TRBV29-1 combines with J gene TRBJ1-2; 8 bases agree with TRBD1. V gave up 3 bases and J gave up 8 bases; unmatched junction bases: 8. The CDR3 spans 13 residues. Germline-derived CDR1 and CDR2 are SQVTM and ANQGSEA. This CDR3 is CSVELQGAIGYTF. DNA of the CDR3: TGCAGCGTTGAGCTTCAGGGGGCGATCGGCTACACCTTC.

The rearrangement uses TRBV9 and TRBJ2-2; 8 nucleotides match TRBD2. Germline V gives CDR1 SGDLS, CDR2 YYNGEE. CDR3 length: 16 amino acids. The trim removed 0 bases at V and 5 bases at J, leaving 6 bases unmatched. CDR3 sequence reads: CASSVGGGSWTGELFF. The CDR3 coding sequence is TGTGCCAGCAGCGTAGGCGGGGGGAGTTGGACCGGGGAGCTGTTTTTT.

This clone has a handful of counts. Written as DNA, the CDR3 is TGTGCCAGCAGCTTAGGGGGACAGGCCCTTTTCTCTGGGGCCAACGTCCTGACTTTC. This sequence encodes CASSLGGQALFSGANVLTF. The chain links TRBV7-8 to TRBJ2-6, with TRBD1 matching 8 bases. Losses at the gene ends were 1 base for V and 0 bases for J; bases not matched to a gene: 8. Germline CDR1 reads SGHVS; CDR2 reads FQNEAQ. The CDR3 has 19 amino acids.

The rearrangement uses TRBV6-5 and TRBJ2-7; 7 positions match TRBD2. The V gene end was trimmed by 8 bases and the J gene end by 6 bases; junction bases not matched to a gene: 10. Germline-derived CDR1 and CDR2 are MNHEY and SVGAGI. The CDR3 is 13 amino acids. The CDR3 region has the DNA TGTGCCAGCCGAAACGGAGGGAGGGCCGAGCAGTACTTC. This translates into CASRNGGRAEQYF.

The chain recombines TRBV12-3 or TRBV12-4 with TRBJ2-7, with D possibly matching TRBD1 (5 bases). The CDR3 has 13 residues. Trimming took off 3 bases at V and 3 bases at J, with 9 bases between the two ends. The chain's CDR3 is CASSFRQNYEQYF. CDR3 DNA sequence: TGTGCCAGCAGTTTCAGACAGAACTACGAGCAGTACTTC.

The rearrangement joins TRBV5-8 to TRBJ2-3, with D perhaps TRBD2 (6 bases). Trimming took 3 bases from V and 5 from J, leaving 19 bases between them. CDR3 length: 16 amino acids. Germline CDR1 reads SGHTS; CDR2 reads YDEGEE. As DNA, the CDR3 is TGTGCCAGCAGCTCTGGCCGGGACTCACGAATAGATACGCAGTATTTT. Translated: CASSSGRDSRIDTQYF.

The chain combines TRBV6-2 or TRBV6-3 with TRBJ2-1; 7 bases are shared with TRBD1. V shed 3 bases, J shed 3 bases, and the junction held 14 bases outside the gene matches. CDR3 size: 18 residues. CDR1 is MNHEY and CDR2 is SVGEGT in the germline V gene. CDR3 sequence (DNA): TGTGCCAGCAGTTATCGGGGCAGGGGGATTTTTGACTACAATGAGCAGTTCTTC. As protein: CASSYRGRGIFDYNEQFF.

The CDR3 DNA reads TGTGCCAGCAGTTCATCAAGAACAGGGGGATTGACTGAAGCTTTCTTT. It translates to CASSSSRTGGLTEAFF. The V call is TRBV6-5, the J call TRBJ1-1; TRBD1 matches at 8 bases. V shed 4 bases, J shed 5 bases, and the junction held 12 bases outside the gene matches. Germline values: CDR1 MNHEY, CDR2 SVGAGI. The CDR3 runs 16 residues.

This rearrangement joins TRBV6-4 to TRBJ1-1; D might be TRBD1 (5 bases). The CDR3 is 13 residues long. Trimming cost V 2 bases and J 4 bases, with 8 bases left between them. The germline CDR1 and CDR2 sequences are MRHNA and SNTAGT. CDR3 in DNA: TGTGCCAGCAGTGACAGGGGAGGCACTGAAGCTTTCTTT. It translates to CASSDRGGTEAFF.

This CDR3 reads CASSPLGASGSPDEQFF. The CDR3 DNA reads as TGTGCCAGCAGTCCCCTAGGAGCCAGCGGGAGTCCGGATGAGCAGTTCTTC. The chain employs TRBV28 and TRBJ2-1; the match to TRBD2 covers 8 bases. The CDR3 spans 17 residues. Looked up from germline, CDR1 is MDHEN and CDR2 is SYDVKM. The trim removed 5 bases at V and 8 bases at J, leaving 17 bases unmatched.

This chain connects TRBV7-8 to TRBJ2-1; TRBD2 is a possible D gene (5 bases). Germline lookup yields CDR1 SGHVS and CDR2 FQNEAQ. This CDR3 has 15 residues. The V and J ends lost 3 bases and 4 bases respectively, with 13 bases between them. The CDR3 region is CASSFRGDPYNEQFF. The CDR3 coding sequence is TGTGCCAGCAGCTTTCGGGGAGATCCTTACAATGAGCAGTTCTTC.

The chain links TRBV2 to TRBJ2-1; D possibly corresponds to TRBD1 (6 bases). There are 14 residues in the CDR3. Trimming stripped 7 bases from V and 6 bases from J, with 16 bases between. Germline CDR1 and CDR2: SNHLY and FYNNEI. The CDR3 is CASIRTANANEQFF. For the CDR3, the DNA is TGTGCCAGCATCAGGACAGCAAACGCCAATGAGCAGTTCTTC.

The rearrangement joins TRBV5-4 to TRBJ2-3; 12 nucleotides align to TRBD2. The germline V gene has CDR1 SGHNT and CDR2 YYREEE (reference sequence). The CDR3 spans 16 residues. V was clipped by 4 bases and J by 2 bases; unmatched bases: 5. CDR3 amino acids: CASSLRLAGDTDTQYF. The CDR3 DNA reads TGTGCCAGCAGCCTAAGACTAGCGGGGGACACAGATACGCAGTATTTT.

This sequence joins TRBV14 and TRBJ1-1; TRBD1 matches 8 bases. CDR3 length equals 19 residues. Germline assignment: CDR1 SGHDN and CDR2 FVKESK. J was trimmed by 6 bases and V by 1 base; bases with no gene match: 19. The CDR3 nucleotides are TGTGCCAGCAGCCAAGTTCAGGTGGGCAGGGGGCTTGGGATCGCTGAAGCTTTCTTT. This encodes CASSQVQVGRGLGIAEAFF.

This rearrangement joins TRBV6-5 to TRBJ2-2; D might be TRBD1 (6 bases). CDR1 is MNHEY and CDR2 is SVGAGI in the germline V gene. The CDR3 length is 13 residues. CDR3 bases: TGTGCGGGGGCCAGCACGAACACCGGGGAGCTGTTTTTT. This encodes CAGASTNTGELFF.

This clone occurred a few times. The gene calls are TRBV2 and TRBJ2-1, with D hard to call. Trimming pared 10 bases from V and 3 bases from J, leaving 13 bases between. The CDR3 contains 13 residues. CDR1 and CDR2 (germline): SNHLY, FYNNEI. The CDR3 region is CAIKSVVYNEQFF. In nucleotides, the CDR3 is TGTGCCATCAAGTCGGTAGTCTACAATGAGCAGTTCTTC. The full variable domain, its missing parts supplied by reference TRBV2 and TRBJ2-1, is EPEVTQTPSHQVTQMGQEVILRCVPISNHLYFYWYRQILGQKVEFLVSFYNNEISEKSEIFDDQFSVERPDGSNFTLKIRSTKLEDSAMYFCAIKSVVYNEQFFGPGTRLTVL.

This chain connects TRBV7-2 to TRBJ1-2; 9 positions agree with TRBD1. V gave up 6 bases and J gave up 2 bases; unmatched junction bases: 4. The CDR3 runs to 14 residues. Germline V gives CDR1 SGHTA, CDR2 FQGNSA. The CDR3, as DNA: TGTGCCAGCAGTCCAGGACAGGGGAACTATGGCTACACCTTC. Its protein is CASSPGQGNYGYTF. The full variable domain, its missing parts supplied by reference TRBV7-2 and TRBJ1-2, is GAGVSQSPSNKVTEKGKDVELRCDPISGHTALYWYRQSLGQGLEFLIYFQGNSAPDKSGLPSDRFSAERTGGSVSTLTIQRTQQEDSAVYLCASSPGQGNYGYTFGSGTRLTVV.